This TCR beta chain was observed in a study of PD-L1 blockade in urothelial cancer. Study at large: T cells were recovered from blood samples at a median of roughly 150,000.

V lost 0 bases to trimming and J lost 3 bases; unmatched junction nucleotides: 7. This CDR3 has 15 residues. Germline-derived CDR1 and CDR2 are SQVTM and ANQGSEA. A few counts support this clone. PCRs each included synthetic TCR analog templates spiked in. Sequencing used immunoSEQ multiplex PCR; TCRdb keeps in-frame clones, though not all of them. The sample lists about 52,000 clones; approximately 80% were seen once. The rearrangement uses TRBV29-1 and TRBJ1-1; TRBD1 matches 7 bases. The TCR was taken from a man in his sixties or seventies with urothelial cancer. Specimen: PBMCs, collected around atezolizumab (anti-PD-L1) treatment. CDR3 sequence reads: CSVEDRGRGYTEAFF. For the CDR3, the DNA is TGCAGCGTTGAAGATCGTGGCAGGGGGTACACTGAAGCTTTCTTT.